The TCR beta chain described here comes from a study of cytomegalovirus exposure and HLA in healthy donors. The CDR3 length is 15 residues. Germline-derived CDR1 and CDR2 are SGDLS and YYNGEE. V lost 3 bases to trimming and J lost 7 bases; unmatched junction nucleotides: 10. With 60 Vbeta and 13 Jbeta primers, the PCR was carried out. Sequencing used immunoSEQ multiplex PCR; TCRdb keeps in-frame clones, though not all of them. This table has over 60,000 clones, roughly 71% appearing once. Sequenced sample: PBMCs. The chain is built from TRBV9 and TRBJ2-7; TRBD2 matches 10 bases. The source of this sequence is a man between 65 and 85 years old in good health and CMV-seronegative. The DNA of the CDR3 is TGTGCCAGCAGCGAGGAAGCGGGAGGGCCTTGGGAGCAGTACTTC. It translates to CASSEEAGGPWEQYF.